This entry lists 20 T cell receptor beta chains sequenced from one sample in a study of T-cell reconstitution after alpha-beta-depleted transplantation in children. The authors prepared the TCRbeta library with unique molecular identifiers. TCRdb re-derived calls from the PCR reads in MiXCR, one entry per CDR3 protein. The sample holds about 1,000,000 distinct CDR3 sequences, about 29% seen once. The input for sequencing was PBMCs, mostly from graft donor cells, taken 360 days after TCRalphabeta/CD19-depleted stem cell transplant. The receptors shown here come from a boy in the first two years of life who had a stem cell transplant for SCID, so the T cells may come from the graft donor.

V and J are TRBV12-3 or TRBV12-4 and TRBJ2-2; 13 bases align to TRBD2. V trimming: 3 bases; J trimming: 3 bases; junction bases outside the gene matches: 10. The CDR3 consists of 19 residues. The CDR3 DNA reads TGTGCCAGCAGTTTTCCCCTCTCACTAGCGGGGGGGCACACCGGGGAGCTGTTTTTT. Translating gives CASSFPLSLAGGHTGELFF.

The chain combines TRBV5-1 with TRBJ2-3, with TRBD2 as a possible D gene (6 bases). The CDR3 extends over 16 amino acids. Germline CDR1 and CDR2: SGHRS and YFSETQ. Trimming cost V 2 bases and J 0 bases, with 13 bases left between them. CDR3 sequence reads: CASSLPPSGSTDTQYF. CDR3 bases: TGCGCCAGCAGCTTACCCCCGAGCGGGAGCACAGATACGCAGTATTTT.

The chain joins TRBV24-1 to TRBJ1-5; TRBD1 aligns across 7 bases. Germline V lookup: CDR1 KGHDR, CDR2 SFDVKD. J lost 1 base, V lost 11 bases, and 13 bases had no gene match. There are 16 residues in the CDR3. The CDR3 spells CAKKPYRDRSNQPQHF. The CDR3 DNA is TGTGCCAAAAAGCCATACCGGGACAGAAGCAATCAGCCCCAGCATTTT.

This clonotype was seen more than once but under ten times. The rearrangement joins TRBV27 to TRBJ2-1; D is unresolved. The V end lost 2 bases, the J end lost 6 bases, and 14 bases lay between the germline ends. The CDR3 runs to 15 residues. CDR1 and CDR2 (germline): MNHEY, SMNVEV (reference sequence). The CDR3 protein is CASSLRESRFNEQFF. As DNA, the CDR3 is TGTGCCAGCAGTTTACGAGAATCCCGGTTCAATGAGCAGTTCTTC.

This clonotype has only a few counts. The CDR3 reads CASSYRTDQETQYF. The DNA for the CDR3 is TGTGCCAGCAGTTACCGTACAGACCAAGAGACCCAGTACTTC. The chain is built from TRBV6-5 and TRBJ2-5; the D is unclear. This CDR3 region has 14 residues. V was cut by 2 bases and J by 0 bases, with 7 bases left in between. CDR1 is MNHEY and CDR2 is SVGAGI in the germline V gene.

This clonotype was seen a few times. This chain connects TRBV27 to TRBJ2-1; 16 bases agree with TRBD2. CDR1 and CDR2 from the germline V gene are MNHEY and SMNVEV (reference sequence). V lost 7 bases and J lost 7; bases outside the gene matches: 7. CDR3 length equals 16 residues. The CDR3 protein is CASIPLGLAGGNEQFF. The CDR3 DNA is TGTGCCAGCATCCCGCTGGGACTAGCGGGGGGGAATGAGCAGTTCTTC.

This clonotype was seen only a few times. V and J are TRBV7-2 and TRBJ2-3; D not resolved. The germline V and J ends were trimmed by 2 bases and 4 bases, with 13 bases remaining between them. The CDR3 extends over 15 amino acids. The V gene's germline CDR1 is SGHTA and CDR2 FQGNSA. The CDR3, as DNA: TGTGCCAGCAGCTTAAGATCCCCCTCGTCAGATACGCAGTATTTT. Its protein is CASSLRSPSSDTQYF.

The chain couples TRBV20-1 to TRBJ1-1; TRBD1 aligns across 8 bases. Germline CDR1 DFQATT, CDR2 SNEGSKA (reference sequence). Trimming at V came to 6 bases and at J to 6 bases, leaving 9 bases not matched to a gene. This CDR3 comprises 13 residues. CDR3 sequence reads: CSAHPQGASEAFF. DNA for the CDR3: TGCAGTGCCCACCCGCAGGGGGCATCTGAAGCTTTCTTT.

This chain links TRBV12-3 or TRBV12-4 with TRBJ1-1; D might be TRBD1 (5 bases). Trimming removed 3 bases from V and 5 bases from J, with 16 bases in between. There are 15 residues in the CDR3. The CDR3 nucleotides read TGTGCCAGCAGTTTTGCGGGGACGGTAGGGACTGAAGCTTTCTTT. Translated: CASSFAGTVGTEAFF.

The chain couples TRBV11-2 to TRBJ1-1; TRBD1 is a possible D gene (6 bases). CDR1 and CDR2 from the germline V gene are SGHAT and FQNNGV. V was shortened by 0 bases and J by 3 bases, with 17 bases between the two germline ends. This CDR3 has 17 residues. Here the CDR3 reads CASSLDRPGGRDTEAFF. CDR3 bases: TGTGCCAGCAGCTTAGACCGCCCGGGGGGCAGGGACACTGAAGCTTTCTTT.

This sequence joins TRBV12-3 or TRBV12-4 and TRBJ2-5; D unclear. The V end was cut by 6 bases, the J end by 5 bases, with 13 bases between. This CDR3 region has 13 residues. The CDR3 reads CASSRNPGETQYF. The CDR3 nucleotides are TGTGCCAGCAGCCGGAACCCCGGGGAGACCCAGTACTTC.

The chain links TRBV2 to TRBJ2-7; D is possibly TRBD1 (6 bases). The V and J ends lost 5 bases and 12 bases respectively, with 17 bases between them. This CDR3 is built from 12 residues. Germline CDR1 is SNHLY and CDR2 is FYNNEI. The CDR3 nucleotides read TGTGCCAGCAGTTCCCGACAGGCCCGTATGTACTTC. It encodes CASSSRQARMYF. Variable domain in full (rest from reference TRBV2 and TRBJ2-7): EPEVTQTPSHQVTQMGQEVILRCVPISNHLYFYWYRQILGQKVEFLVSFYNNEISEKSEIFDDQFSVERPDGSNFTLKIRSTKLEDSAMYFCASSSRQARMYFGPGTRLTVT.

This clonotype was observed a few times. CDR3: CALPRSDLKPGHHEQFF. In DNA form, the CDR3 reads TGCGCCCTCCCCCGCTCGGACCTAAAGCCGGGCCACCATGAGCAGTTCTTC. V usage is TRBV5-1 and J usage is TRBJ2-1; D is undetermined. This CDR3 has 17 amino acids. Trimming removed 10 bases at V and 8 bases at J, with 31 bases between. Germline CDR1 and CDR2: SGHRS and YFSETQ.

This clonotype was detected only a few times. V gene TRBV5-5 combines with J gene TRBJ2-1; D remains unclear. The CDR3 consists of 14 residues. Germline loops: CDR1 SGHKS, CDR2 YYEKEE (reference sequence). Trimming pared 0 bases from V and 7 bases from J, leaving 11 bases between. The CDR3 spells CASSLVRARNEQFF. In nucleotides, the CDR3 is TGTGCCAGCAGCTTGGTACGGGCAAGGAATGAGCAGTTCTTC. The variable domain in full, completed from reference TRBV5-5 and TRBJ2-1, reads DAGVTQSPTHLIKTRGQQVTLRCSPISGHKSVSWYQQVLGQGPQFIFQYYEKEERGRGNFPDRFSARQFPNYSSELNVNALLLGDSALYLCASSLVRARNEQFFGPGTRLTVL.

This clonotype has more than one count but fewer than ten. The chain carries TRBV12-3 or TRBV12-4 and TRBJ2-1; D is possibly TRBD2 (6 bases). This CDR3 comprises 13 residues. V dropped 7 bases and J dropped 5 bases, with 12 bases sitting between them. The CDR3 reads CASTFWGDNEQFF. The CDR3 DNA sequence: TGTGCCAGCACTTTTTGGGGGGACAATGAGCAGTTCTTC.

The rearrangement joins TRBV18 to TRBJ2-7, with D perhaps given as TRBD1 or TRBD2 (5 bases each). Germline CDR1 is KGHSH and CDR2 is LQKENI. This CDR3 comprises 12 residues. Trimming shortened V by 8 bases and J by 2 bases, and 10 bases separated the two germline ends. The CDR3 bases are TGTGCCAGCGAGGGGACCCCCTACGAGCAGTACTTC. It translates to CASEGTPYEQYF.

This clonotype was seen at least ten times. The V gene is TRBV20-1, the J gene TRBJ2-7, with D hard to call. The length of the CDR3 is 10 residues. CDR1 and CDR2 (germline): DFQATT, SNEGSKA (reference sequence). Deletions cut 3 bases from V and 3 bases from J, with 3 bases between. This CDR3 is CSARDYEQYF. The CDR3 coding sequence is TGCAGTGCTAGGGACTACGAGCAGTACTTC.

CDR3 DNA: TGCAGCGTTACCTTGGACAGGGGGCCGAACACCGGGGAGCTGTTTTTT. Residues: CSVTLDRGPNTGELFF. V and J are TRBV29-1 and TRBJ2-2; the match to TRBD1 covers 11 bases. The ends lost 5 bases at V and 0 bases at J; junction bases unmatched: 5. From germline, CDR1 is SQVTM and CDR2 ANQGSEA. The CDR3 spans 16 residues.

The chain employs TRBV20-1 and TRBJ2-1; the D gene is possibly TRBD1 (10 bases). CDR1 DFQATT and CDR2 SNEGSKA come from the germline V gene (reference sequence). This CDR3 contains 17 residues. V lost 1 base, J lost 12 bases, and 28 bases lay in between. CDR3 coding DNA: TGCAGTGCTAGAGTGGTAGCGGGAGACAGGGGGCGGAGTAGGCAGTTCTTC. It yields the protein CSARVVAGDRGRSRQFF.

This clonotype was seen many times. This chain joins TRBV10-3 and TRBJ2-3; a weak D match, TRBD2 (6 bases). V was shortened by 5 bases and J by 6 bases, with 15 bases between the two germline ends. Germline CDR1 reads ENHRY; CDR2 reads SYGVKD. The CDR3 length is 14 residues. CDR3 protein: CAISWVSAGDTQYF. For the CDR3, the DNA is TGTGCCATCAGTTGGGTGTCGGCGGGGGATACGCAGTATTTT.